The 5 T cell receptor beta chains below come from one sample, sequenced in a study of blood T cells in healthy people across ages. Through a sample-barcoded 5' primer and a J-beta primer mix, a second PCR was run for roughly 6 to 11 cycles. TCRdb passed the 5' RACE reads through MiXCR, listing each CDR3 protein once. The sample includes approximately 780,000 distinct CDR3 sequences, roughly 25% of them seen just once. These same data were also listed under a study on T cells of mothers and their children.

The sequenced material came from blood. The receptor set was obtained from a boy aged 5-17 years in good health.

This chain uses TRBV30 with TRBJ1-1; 9 bases agree with TRBD1. With V trimmed by 4 bases and J by 1 base, 7 bases remained unmatched. Germline lookup yields CDR1 GTSNPN and CDR2 SVGIG (reference sequence). This CDR3 has 15 residues. Here the CDR3 reads CAWKRGTGWNTEAFF. CDR3 DNA sequence: TGTGCCTGGAAGAGAGGGACAGGGTGGAACACTGAAGCTTTCTTT. Combining the CDR3 with reference TRBV30 and TRBJ1-1 gives the whole variable domain SQTIHQWPATLVQPVGSPLSLECTVEGTSNPNLYWYRQAAGRGLQLLFYSVGIGQISSEVPQNLSASRPQDRQFILSSKKLLLSDSGFYLCAWKRGTGWNTEAFFGQGTRLTVV.

The V and J genes are TRBV5-1 and TRBJ2-2, with TRBD2 matching over 11 bases. The CDR3 consists of 15 residues. With 1 base clipped from V and 6 bases from J, the junction kept 2 bases outside the gene matches. The germline V gene encodes CDR1 SGHRS and CDR2 YFSETQ. The DNA of the CDR3 is TGCGCCAGCAGCTTGACTAGCGGGAGTTCCGGGGAGCTGTTTTTT. Translated: CASSLTSGSSGELFF.

This clonotype has at least ten counts. V gene TRBV20-1 combines with J gene TRBJ2-7; no firm D call. Germline assignment: CDR1 DFQATT and CDR2 SNEGSKA (reference sequence). CDR3 size: 13 residues. The V and J ends lost 3 bases and 4 bases respectively, with 13 bases between them. The chain's CDR3 is CSARSAGTYEQYF. CDR3 nucleotides: TGCAGTGCTAGGTCGGCAGGCACATACGAGCAGTACTTC.

This clonotype was observed a handful of times. The CDR3 region has the DNA TGTGCCAGCAGATCCGGGTTCGGATCTAGCACAGATACGCAGTATTTT. This translates into CASRSGFGSSTDTQYF. V usage is TRBV12-3 or TRBV12-4 and J usage is TRBJ2-3; D gene ambiguous. CDR3 size: 16 residues. V was pared by 6 bases and J by 0 bases, with 16 bases between.

This chain links TRBV6-6 with TRBJ1-5; 9 nucleotides align to TRBD1. CDR1 is MNHNY, CDR2 SVGAGI, per germline (reference sequence). This CDR3 has 14 residues. V trimming: 6 bases; J trimming: 3 bases; junction bases outside the gene matches: 3. The CDR3 spells CASRLQGANQPQHF. The CDR3 DNA reads as TGTGCCAGCAGGCTACAGGGGGCCAATCAGCCCCAGCATTTT.